One and the same sample provided the 29 T cell receptor beta chains below, sequenced in a study of cytomegalovirus exposure and HLA in healthy donors. Primers included in the PCR were 60 Vbeta and 13 Jbeta primers. Clones were read by immunoSEQ multiplex PCR, and TCRdb kept only the in-frame ones, dropping some. The sample has fewer than 120,000 clones, under 85% seen once. Sequencing input: PBMCs. The source is a man younger than 45 in good health and CMV-seropositive.

V gene TRBV9 combines with J gene TRBJ1-3; TRBD1 is a possible D gene (5 bases). Germline CDR1 SGDLS, CDR2 YYNGEE. The CDR3 contains 17 residues. V was trimmed by 0 bases and J by 0 bases, leaving 13 bases between them. The CDR3: CASSVEGMGGSGNTIYF. The CDR3 nucleotides read TGTGCCAGCAGCGTAGAGGGGATGGGGGGCTCTGGAAACACCATATATTTT.

This chain connects TRBV5-6 to TRBJ1-6; TRBD1 might be the D (6 bases). This CDR3 is 16 amino acids long. Trimming took 1 base from V and 6 from J, leaving 14 bases between them. Per the germline V gene, CDR1 is SGHDT and CDR2 is YYEEEE. The CDR3 DNA sequence: TGTGCCAGCAGCTTGTCGCCCGGGGACACTAATTCACCCCTCCACTTT. Its protein product is CASSLSPGDTNSPLHF.

Many counts were recorded for this clone. The chain carries TRBV2 and TRBJ2-2, with 10 bases fitting TRBD2. V shed 4 bases and J 6 bases; nucleotides not matched to a gene: 5. The germline gives CDR1 SNHLY, CDR2 FYNNEI. The CDR3 contains 15 residues. Written as DNA, the CDR3 is TGTGCCAGCAGTGCGAGCGGGGGGGCCTCCGGGGAGCTGTTTTTT. As protein: CASSASGGASGELFF.

CDR3: CASRSLAGRPGGELFF. DNA of the CDR3: TGCGCCAGCAGGTCCCTAGCGGGGCGCCCGGGCGGGGAGCTGTTTTTT. The chain links TRBV4-1 to TRBJ2-2; TRBD2 matches 9 bases. Trimming took 6 bases from V and 7 from J; bases not matched to a gene: 12. Germline V gives CDR1 MGHRA, CDR2 YSYEKL. The CDR3 covers 16 residues.

V is TRBV4-1 and J is TRBJ2-3; TRBD2 matches 8 bases. Germline V gives CDR1 MGHRA, CDR2 YSYEKL. V dropped 7 bases and J dropped 5; count of bases not matched to a gene: 11. CDR3 length: 15 residues. The CDR3 bases are TGCGCCAGCACCTTTGGGGGACTAGGGGTAGATACGCAGTATTTT. Amino acid sequence: CASTFGGLGVDTQYF.

The rearrangement joins TRBV30 to TRBJ2-6; 7 nucleotides match TRBD1. The CDR3 extends over 19 amino acids. Unmatched junction bases numbered 15, after V lost 4 bases and J lost 0 bases. The germline gives CDR1 GTSNPN, CDR2 SVGIG (reference sequence). The CDR3, as DNA: TGTGCCTGGAATGACTTTACAGGGGATCTATTCTCTGGGGCCAACGTCCTGACTTTC. Protein sequence: CAWNDFTGDLFSGANVLTF. The full variable domain, in which reference TRBV30 and TRBJ2-6 provide the parts outside the CDR3, is SQTIHQWPATLVQPVGSPLSLECTVEGTSNPNLYWYRQAAGRGLQLLFYSVGIGQISSEVPQNLSASRPQDRQFILSSKKLLLSDSGFYLCAWNDFTGDLFSGANVLTFGAGSRLTVL.

A single count supports this clone. V gene TRBV5-1 combines with J gene TRBJ2-5, with 8 nucleotides matching TRBD2. In germline, CDR1 is SGHRS, CDR2 YFSETQ. V lost 1 base to trimming and J lost 2 bases; unmatched junction nucleotides: 4. CDR3 length equals 15 residues. The CDR3 bases are TGCGCCAGCAGCTTGAGTAGCGGGGTACAAGAGACCCAGTACTTC. It translates to CASSLSSGVQETQYF.

This clone was detected only a few times. The chain links TRBV19 to TRBJ1-5; 8 nucleotides match TRBD1. Germline CDR1 and CDR2: LNHDA and SQIVND (reference sequence). V dropped 6 bases and J dropped 4; count of bases not matched to a gene: 14. The CDR3 extends over 17 amino acids. The CDR3 coding sequence is TGTGCCAGTAGGATCTCTTCCGGGACAGGCGATAATCAGCCCCAGCATTTT. Protein sequence: CASRISSGTGDNQPQHF.

The chain couples TRBV5-1 to TRBJ2-3; perhaps TRBD2 as D (7 bases). Germline CDR1 SGHRS, CDR2 YFSETQ. Trimming pared 3 bases from V and 2 bases from J, leaving 13 bases between. The length of the CDR3 is 15 residues. CDR3 DNA sequence: TGCGCCAGCAGCTGGAGGGGGGGGGCCACAGATACGCAGTATTTT. Translating it yields CASSWRGGATDTQYF.

The chain carries TRBV25-1 and TRBJ2-3; no firm D call. Germline CDR1 is MGHDK and CDR2 is SYGVNS. This CDR3 spans 13 amino acids. The V gene lost 7 bases and the J gene lost 5 bases, with 13 bases spanning the gap. The CDR3 DNA is TGTGCCAGCACCTTAAACGAGGAAGATACGCAGTATTTT. Its translation is CASTLNEEDTQYF.

The chain joins TRBV6-6 to TRBJ1-1; 7 nucleotides match TRBD1. Per germline, CDR1 MNHNY and CDR2 SVGAGI (reference sequence). V trimming: 6 bases; J trimming: 7 bases; junction bases outside the gene matches: 5. This CDR3 region has 12 residues. The chain's CDR3 is CASRQGKFEAFF. The CDR3 coding sequence is TGTGCCAGCAGACAGGGGAAATTTGAAGCTTTCTTT.

A few counts support this clone. The chain employs TRBV2 and TRBJ2-1; D possibly corresponds to TRBD1 (6 bases). Germline V gene data show CDR1 as SNHLY and CDR2 as FYNNEI. This CDR3 has 11 amino acids. V lost 1 base and J 16 bases, leaving 11 bases between the germline ends. Here the CDR3 DNA reads TGTGCCAGCAGTGAAGACAGGGTTGTATTCTTC. Translating gives CASSEDRVVFF.

The chain recombines TRBV5-1 with TRBJ1-5; D is unclear. Trimming took 0 bases from V and 6 from J, leaving 7 bases between them. In germline, CDR1 is SGHRS, CDR2 YFSETQ. The length of the CDR3 is 13 residues. CDR3 nucleotide sequence: TGCGCCAGCAGCTTGGACGGTAGTCAGCCCCAGCATTTT. It translates to CASSLDGSQPQHF.

This chain links TRBV27 with TRBJ2-3; TRBD2 agrees at 10 bases. This CDR3 comprises 14 residues. CDR1 MNHEY and CDR2 SMNVEV come from the germline V gene (reference sequence). With V trimmed by 5 bases and J by 8 bases, 7 bases remained unmatched. The CDR3 DNA follows: TGTGCCAGCAGTCAGGAGCGGGGGGGTGGTACGCAGTATTTT. It translates to CASSQERGGGTQYF.

V and J are TRBV7-6 and TRBJ1-4; D possibly corresponds to TRBD1 (6 bases). V shed 1 base and J shed 5 bases, with 20 bases lying between them. The length of the CDR3 is 18 residues. From germline, CDR1 is SGHVS and CDR2 FNYEAQ. As DNA, the CDR3 is TGTGCCAGCAGCTTAGTGGGGCGGCAGGGGCCGTTCAATGAAAAACTGTTTTTT. The encoded protein is CASSLVGRQGPFNEKLFF.

The chain is built from TRBV28 and TRBJ2-7, with 7 bases fitting TRBD1. This CDR3 is built from 14 residues. Trimming cost V 6 bases and J 8 bases; bases outside gene matches: 13. Per the germline V gene, CDR1 is MDHEN and CDR2 is SYDVKM. CDR3 in amino acids: CASSPRTGTEKQYF. In DNA, the CDR3 is TGTGCCAGCAGCCCGAGGACCGGGACAGAGAAGCAGTACTTC. Supplemented by reference TRBV28 and TRBJ2-7, the full variable domain reads DVKVTQSSRYLVKRTGEKVFLECVQDMDHENMFWYRQDPGLGLRLIYFSYDVKMKEKGDIPEGYSVSREKKERFSLILESASTNQTSMYLCASSPRTGTEKQYFGPGTRLTVT.

The chain is built from TRBV29-1 and TRBJ2-7, with no clear D. This CDR3 has 11 amino acids. CDR1 is SQVTM and CDR2 is ANQGSEA in the germline V gene. The germline V and J ends were trimmed by 3 bases and 6 bases, with 9 bases remaining between them. The CDR3 loop is CSVERSLEQYF. Written as DNA, the CDR3 is TGCAGCGTTGAGAGGTCCCTCGAGCAGTACTTC.

The chain uses TRBV20-1 and TRBJ1-3, with a possible D match to TRBD1 (6 bases). Germline values: CDR1 DFQATT, CDR2 SNEGSKA (reference sequence). The length of the CDR3 is 10 residues. Trimming pared 3 bases from V and 14 bases from J, leaving 11 bases between. The CDR3 region has the DNA TGCAGTGCTAGGGACAGCAGCCTATATTTT. Translating it yields CSARDSSLYF.

This chain connects TRBV7-6 to TRBJ1-1; D is undetermined. Germline CDR1 reads SGHVS; CDR2 reads FNYEAQ. V was clipped by 1 base and J by 11 bases, with 14 bases between them. This CDR3 has 13 amino acids. Here the CDR3 reads CASSLEVSGEAFF. The CDR3 nucleotides are TGTGCCAGCAGCTTAGAGGTTAGCGGCGAGGCTTTCTTT.

This chain joins TRBV27 and TRBJ2-7; possible D gene TRBD1, 5 bases. Looked up from germline, CDR1 is MNHEY and CDR2 is SMNVEV (reference sequence). Trimming stripped 1 base from V and 6 bases from J, with 7 bases between. The CDR3 runs 12 residues. CDR3 loop: CASSLWGSEQYF. In nucleotides, the CDR3 is TGTGCCAGCAGTTTATGGGGCTCCGAGCAGTACTTC.

This clone has just a few counts. V gene TRBV6-1 combines with J gene TRBJ1-3, with D possibly matching TRBD1 (5 bases). The CDR3 consists of 14 residues. Germline values: CDR1 MNHNS, CDR2 SASEGT. Trimming removed 8 bases at V and 0 bases at J, with 11 bases between. CDR3 region: CASCTGNSGNTIYF. CDR3 bases: TGTGCCAGCTGTACAGGAAACTCTGGAAACACCATATATTTT.

J is TRBJ2-5 and V is TRBV7-6; D gene uncertain. The CDR3 has 15 residues. Trimming left V 3 bases short and J 9 bases short, with 20 bases between. Per the germline V gene, CDR1 is SGHVS and CDR2 is FNYEAQ. The DNA of the CDR3 is TGTGCCAGCAGCTTTTCTACCACAGCCCGTTCGGCCCAGTACTTC. Amino acids: CASSFSTTARSAQYF.

The rearrangement joins TRBV30 to TRBJ2-7; 10 positions match TRBD1. The CDR3 sequence is 13 residues long. Germline-derived CDR1 and CDR2 are GTSNPN and SVGIG (reference sequence). The ends lost 3 bases at V and 6 bases at J; junction bases unmatched: 5. CDR3 DNA: TGTGCCTGGAGCGGGACAGGGGCGGGCGAGCAGTACTTC. Its protein is CAWSGTGAGEQYF.

The V and J genes are TRBV5-5 and TRBJ1-2; TRBD1 matches 7 bases. Trimming took 2 bases from V and 6 from J; bases not matched to a gene: 1. This CDR3 has 12 residues. CDR1 is SGHKS, CDR2 YYEKEE, per germline (reference sequence). Here the CDR3 DNA reads TGTGCCAGCAGCTTAGGGGGCGATGGCTACACCTTC. Its translation is CASSLGGDGYTF.

The J gene is TRBJ2-1, the V gene TRBV19; TRBD2 aligns across 11 bases. The CDR3 length is 15 residues. With V trimmed by 9 bases and J by 7 bases, 11 bases remained unmatched. CDR1 and CDR2 (germline): LNHDA, SQIVND (reference sequence). The CDR3 sequence: CASGMTSGEKNEQFF. The CDR3 nucleotides read TGTGCCAGCGGAATGACTAGCGGGGAAAAGAATGAGCAGTTCTTC.

The rearrangement uses TRBV30 and TRBJ1-1; 12 bases agree with TRBD1. The germline CDR1 and CDR2 sequences are GTSNPN and SVGIG (reference sequence). V was clipped by 3 bases and J by 4 bases; unmatched bases: 15. CDR3 length: 18 amino acids. The CDR3 DNA is TGTGCCTGGAGACTGACCCCGGGACAGGGGGCGCGGAGCACTGAAGCTTTCTTT. Its translation is CAWRLTPGQGARSTEAFF.

The chain couples TRBV6-5 to TRBJ2-7; the D gene is possibly TRBD1 (6 bases). The CDR3 is 16 residues long. Germline assignment: CDR1 MNHEY and CDR2 SVGAGI. V shed 0 bases and J shed 5 bases, with 17 bases lying between them. CDR3 nucleotides: TGTGCCAGCAGTTACTCATTGAGGACAGCTCCTGACGAGCAGTACTTC. Its protein product is CASSYSLRTAPDEQYF.

This chain joins TRBV30 and TRBJ1-2; maybe TRBD1 (5 bases). The V end lost 0 bases, the J end lost 6 bases, and 14 bases lay between the germline ends. The CDR3 has 14 amino acids. Germline CDR1 reads GTSNPN; CDR2 reads SVGIG (reference sequence). The CDR3 DNA reads as TGTGCCTGGAGTGTACAGGCAGGGATGGATGGCTACACCTTC. It translates to CAWSVQAGMDGYTF.

This sequence joins TRBV4-2 and TRBJ2-3; the match to TRBD2 covers 7 bases. There are 18 residues in the CDR3. Germline V gene sequence: CDR1 LGHNA, CDR2 YNFKEQ. Unmatched junction bases numbered 9, after V lost 0 bases and J lost 0 bases. CDR3 bases: TGTGCCAGCAGCCAAGATGGCGGGCGGGGGACTAGCACAGATACGCAGTATTTT. It translates to CASSQDGGRGTSTDTQYF.